The 22 T cell receptor beta chains listed next were all sequenced from one sample in a study of OX40 agonist ivuxolimab in advanced cancers. Using immunoSEQ multiplex PCR, the repertoire was profiled, and TCRdb retains in-frame clones only, with some absent. The table has fewer than 70,000 clones, about nine tenths seen once. Sequencing was performed on CD4+ or CD8+ T cells sorted from blood, taken in a trial of the OX40 agonist ivuxolimab. The source of these receptors is an adult with an advanced solid tumor such as melanoma, head and neck, liver or kidney cancer.

This clone showed up just once. This chain connects TRBV7-2 to TRBJ2-1; D gene unclear. Germline loops: CDR1 SGHTA, CDR2 FQGNSA. The CDR3 totals 13 residues. V dropped 5 bases and J dropped 9 bases, with 14 bases sitting between them. The CDR3 sequence: CASSPRIGGEQFF. The CDR3 region has the DNA TGTGCCAGCAGCCCACGGATAGGCGGTGAGCAGTTCTTC.

This rearrangement joins TRBV7-9 to TRBJ2-1; D is possibly TRBD1 (5 bases). V lost 5 bases and J lost 6, with 17 bases in between. Looked up from germline, CDR1 is SEHNR and CDR2 is FQNEAQ (reference sequence). The CDR3 length is 15 residues. CDR3 sequence: CASSPQGTQINEQFF. DNA for the CDR3: TGTGCCAGCAGCCCTCAGGGTACACAAATCAATGAGCAGTTCTTC.

The rearrangement links TRBV2 to TRBJ2-6; D uncertain. The CDR3 loop spans 13 amino acids. V lost 4 bases and J 2 bases, leaving 3 bases between the germline ends. From germline, CDR1 is SNHLY and CDR2 FYNNEI. Here the CDR3 reads CASSGAGANVLTF. CDR3 nucleotides: TGTGCCAGCAGTGGAGCTGGGGCCAACGTCCTGACTTTC.

The V call is TRBV6-5, the J call TRBJ2-1, with no clear D. Trimming shortened V by 5 bases and J by 9 bases, and 11 bases separated the two germline ends. CDR3 length equals 12 residues. Germline assignment: CDR1 MNHEY and CDR2 SVGAGI. The CDR3 sequence: CASSDWSGEQFF. The CDR3 DNA is TGTGCCAGCAGTGATTGGTCGGGTGAGCAGTTCTTC.

The chain is built from TRBV6-6 and TRBJ2-7; D possibly matches TRBD1 or TRBD2 (5 bases each). V gave up 4 bases and J gave up 3 bases, with 13 bases separating them. The CDR3 has 14 amino acids. Germline values: CDR1 MNHNY, CDR2 SVGAGI (reference sequence). CDR3 protein: CASSSQGTSYEQYF. In DNA, the CDR3 is TGTGCCAGCAGTTCCCAGGGAACTAGCTACGAGCAGTACTTC.

The chain recombines TRBV4-2 with TRBJ2-2; 9 bases are a match to TRBD1. Per germline, CDR1 LGHNA and CDR2 YNFKEQ. The CDR3 totals 18 residues. After removal of 4 bases from V and 5 bases from J, the junction contained 14 bases not matched to a gene. The CDR3 region is CASSPGGQGTGRTGELFF. CDR3 DNA: TGTGCCAGCAGCCCCGGGGGACAGGGTACAGGTAGGACCGGGGAGCTGTTTTTT.

This chain links TRBV19 with TRBJ1-2; 10 nucleotides line up with TRBD1. V dropped 11 bases and J dropped 5; count of bases not matched to a gene: 8. The CDR3 is 13 amino acids. Looked up from germline, CDR1 is LNHDA and CDR2 is SQIVND (reference sequence). This chain's CDR3 is CACETGGRYGYTF. In nucleotides, the CDR3 is TGTGCCTGTGAGACAGGGGGCCGGTATGGCTACACCTTC.

This chain joins TRBV11-2 and TRBJ2-7; 11 nucleotides match TRBD2. Germline CDR1 SGHAT, CDR2 FQNNGV. Trimming removed 5 bases from V and 7 bases from J; junction bases left unmatched: 10. The CDR3 is made up of 15 amino acids. CDR3 sequence: CASSPIAGGSGEQYF. CDR3 nucleotides: TGTGCCAGCAGCCCAATAGCGGGGGGGTCTGGGGAGCAGTACTTC.

The gene calls are TRBV7-9 and TRBJ2-1; D is perhaps TRBD1 (6 bases). This CDR3 comprises 13 residues. Deletions cut 1 base from V and 9 bases from J, with 10 bases between. CDR1 and CDR2 from the germline V gene are SEHNR and FQNEAQ (reference sequence). The CDR3 sequence: CASSLEQGSEQFF. The DNA for the CDR3 is TGTGCCAGCAGCTTAGAACAGGGTAGTGAGCAGTTCTTC.

This rearrangement joins TRBV5-1 to TRBJ2-1, with D tentatively TRBD1 (6 bases). CDR1 is SGHRS and CDR2 is YFSETQ in the germline V gene. The CDR3 has 16 amino acids. Deletions cut 3 bases from V and 0 bases from J, with 13 bases between. The CDR3 DNA reads TGCGCCAGCAGCTGGGGACACCTGAGCTCCTACAATGAGCAGTTCTTC. This gives the protein CASSWGHLSSYNEQFF.

J is TRBJ1-5 and V is TRBV27; no definite D call. CDR1 is MNHEY, CDR2 SMNVEV, per germline (reference sequence). The CDR3 has 14 residues. Trimming stripped 5 bases from V and 0 bases from J, with 8 bases between. In nucleotides, the CDR3 is TGTGCCAGCAGTCTAATTTCTAGCAATCAGCCCCAGCATTTT. This gives the protein CASSLISSNQPQHF.

V usage is TRBV5-1 and J usage is TRBJ1-1; TRBD1 aligns across 8 bases. Germline V CDR1 and CDR2: SGHRS, YFSETQ. This CDR3 has 14 residues. The junction had 4 bases not matched to a gene; V was cut back by 2 bases and J by 4 bases. CDR3 coding DNA: TGCGCCAGCAGCTTATCAGGGGGCATCACTGAAGCTTTCTTT. Translation: CASSLSGGITEAFF.

This chain links TRBV12-2 with TRBJ2-7; whether TRBD2, the table's D call, matches the DNA was not checked. TRBV12-2 counts as a pseudogene. CDR3 length: 16 amino acids. CDR3 amino acids: CASRLTGGTSAHEQYF. The DNA of the CDR3 is TGTGCAAGTCGCTTAACTGGAGGGACTAGCGCCCACGAGCAGTACTTC.

This clone appeared once. V usage is TRBV15 and J usage is TRBJ1-6; TRBD1 is a possible D gene (5 bases). Trimming pared 5 bases from V and 3 bases from J, leaving 14 bases between. The germline CDR1 and CDR2 sequences are LNHNV and YYDKDF (reference sequence). The CDR3 extends over 16 amino acids. The CDR3 DNA reads as TGTGCCACCAGCGGGAGGTTGGGGGGCTATAATTCACCCCTCCACTTT. Its translation is CATSGRLGGYNSPLHF.

This chain joins TRBV4-2 and TRBJ2-7; TRBD2 matches 7 bases. There are 15 residues in the CDR3. Germline V gene sequence: CDR1 LGHNA, CDR2 YNFKEQ. Germline trimming cut 4 bases from V and 4 bases from J; bases unmatched to any gene: 10. The CDR3 region is CASSPLGGTNYEQYF. CDR3 DNA: TGTGCCAGCAGCCCCCTTGGGGGGACTAATTACGAGCAGTACTTC.

The chain combines TRBV6-1 with TRBJ2-7; 9 nucleotides match TRBD1. Germline trimming cut 8 bases from V and 2 bases from J; bases unmatched to any gene: 7. Per the germline V gene, CDR1 is MNHNS and CDR2 is SASEGT. The CDR3 contains 14 residues. The CDR3 loop is CASSRTGEAYEQYF. In DNA, the CDR3 is TGTGCCAGCTCCCGGACAGGGGAAGCCTACGAGCAGTACTTC.

This clone came up once. V is TRBV7-2 and J is TRBJ2-2; 7 bases match TRBD1. CDR1 SGHTA and CDR2 FQGNSA come from the germline V gene. J was trimmed by 0 bases and V by 7 bases; bases with no gene match: 8. This CDR3 is 16 amino acids long. The CDR3 loop reads CASTSFGQANTGELFF. The CDR3 DNA sequence: TGTGCCAGCACCTCTTTTGGACAGGCGAACACCGGGGAGCTGTTTTTT.

This clone came up once. The chain couples TRBV12-2 to TRBJ2-1; TRBD2, the table's D call, lacks a check against the DNA. TRBV12-2 is termed a pseudogene. CDR3 length: 16 residues. The CDR3 nucleotides are TGTGCAAGTCGCTTAGCCGACCTAGCGGGGGACGAAGAGCAGTTCTTC. The encoded protein is CASRLADLAGDEEQFF.

The V gene is TRBV5-1, the J gene TRBJ1-2; D call uncertain. Trimming left V 5 bases short and J 0 bases short, with 14 bases between. Germline V gene sequence: CDR1 SGHRS, CDR2 YFSETQ. The CDR3 has 15 amino acids. The CDR3 region is CASREESVANYGYTF. In nucleotides, the CDR3 is TGCGCCAGCAGGGAGGAATCCGTGGCTAACTATGGCTACACCTTC.

This chain connects TRBV19 to TRBJ2-3; 14 nucleotides align to TRBD2. With V trimmed by 10 bases and J by 1 base, 4 bases remained unmatched. The CDR3 extends over 15 amino acids. Germline CDR1 reads LNHDA; CDR2 reads SQIVND (reference sequence). CDR3 in amino acids: CATKGLAGGTDTQYF. In DNA form, the CDR3 reads TGTGCCACCAAGGGACTAGCGGGGGGCACAGATACGCAGTATTTT.

The gene calls are TRBV11-2 and TRBJ2-5; no clear D. Trimming shortened V by 1 base and J by 1 base, and 7 bases separated the two germline ends. The CDR3 spans 14 residues. Germline V CDR1 and CDR2: SGHAT, FQNNGV. The CDR3 DNA sequence: TGTGCCAGCAGCTTAGGGGCCAGCCAAGAGACCCAGTACTTC. This translates into CASSLGASQETQYF.

The J gene is TRBJ1-2, the V gene TRBV9; unclear D gene. V lost 5 bases to trimming and J lost 14 bases, with 13 bases between them. The CDR3 spans 10 residues. Per germline, CDR1 SGDLS and CDR2 YYNGEE. CDR3 DNA: TGTGCCAGCAGTCCGAGTTCGGGTACCTTC. This sequence encodes CASSPSSGTF.